Reported below is one TCR beta chain. It has no known antigen specificity. Per-base qualities were not stored, and no clone one base away is much larger. This sample is drawn from a study of T cell clonotyping in hematopoietic cell transplantation (dated by TCRdb to the early 2020s). About the full investigation: The study collected over a hundred blood samples from 35 consecutive transplant recipients and their related donors. Patients were recruited between September 2015 and January 2017 and followed until September 2020 or death. What the research found in general, with its limitations: The sample size was limited, and CD4 and CD8 repertoire contributions could not be separated because cells were not sorted. Recipient TCR diversity fell after transplant, with pathologically expanded clonotypes rising progressively from day 30 to day 180. Recipient repertoires showed only a small fraction of overlap with donor repertoires, and over 97% appeared de novo at the given depth. Donor and pretransplant recipient Inverse Simpson Index values predicted broader posttransplant TCR repertoire diversity.

V loses 1 base, J loses 4 bases, and the germline ends lie 13 bases apart. From the cysteine through the phenylalanine, the CDR3 covers 15 amino acids. The kept DNA is CDR3 alone, 45 bases in frame from the first base. The germline V gene (reference sequence) sets CDR1 to SEHNR and CDR2 to FQNEAQ. Blood samples for TCR beta sequencing were given by related transplant donors. Nuclei Lysis Solution was used to extract genomic DNA from fresh or cryopreserved unfractionated peripheral blood mononuclear cells. The immunoSEQ assay, a bias-controlled multiplex PCR using V- and J-specific primers, was used to amplify TCR beta CDR3 regions from genomic DNA. In a second PCR step, a proprietary barcode and Illumina adapter sequences were attached to the CDR3 amplicons. An Illumina MiSeq instrument was used for sequencing of the CDR3 libraries. The authors' analysis ran thus. immunoSEQ Analyzer 3.0 was used for export and quality control, with R Bioconductor and Immunarch used for downstream analyses. Only productive rearrangements in the normalized downsampled data set went into calculating the repertoire metrics. In the normalized cohort, a clonotype counted as pathologically expanded if the clonotype was larger than 5 templates. The Inverse Simpson Index served as the measure of repertoire diversity. To capture all clonotypes, the CMV-specificity analyses were run on the non-normalized data set. In its TCRdb copy, this immuneACCESS table keeps in-frame sequences only and misses some clones. Where compared with another copy, unresolved V genes explain less than half of these, and the others have no known cause. Clone size and the V and J calls come from that table; the DNA yielded D and trimming. The sample table shows about 41,000 clones, and about 95% are seen once. The biggest ten clones account for 0.95% of the sample.

The receptor's source is a man aged 25 to 40 in good health. Some clones in this sample may be carry-over from other donors' samples. This sequence uses TRBV7-9 and TRBJ2-5; a confident D gene designation cannot be given. Sequencing used peripheral blood mononuclear cells. The CDR3 corresponds to CASSLVRGPRETQYF. The nucleotide sequence is TGTGCCAGCAGCTTAGTTCGAGGTCCGCGAGAGACCCAGTACTTC.